Presented here are 3 T cell receptor beta chains from one specimen sequenced in a study of T cell responses to AZD1222 COVID-19 vaccine. The method was immunoSEQ multiplex PCR; TCRdb's version includes in-frame clones alone and lacks a portion of them. The sample lists around 160,000 clones; around 88% were seen once. The sequences come from peripheral blood, collected on day 0 of AZD1222 vaccination. The origin of the receptors is an adult in good health.

This clone was found once. This sequence joins TRBV7-2 and TRBJ2-1; no reliable D call. CDR3 length: 13 amino acids. CDR1 is SGHTA and CDR2 is FQGNSA in the germline V gene. Trimming pared 2 bases from V and 3 bases from J, leaving 5 bases between. Written as DNA, the CDR3 is TGTGCCAGCAGCTTACTATACTACAATGAGCAGTTCTTC. Amino acids: CASSLLYYNEQFF.

The rearrangement links TRBV24-1 to TRBJ1-2; D perhaps matches TRBD1 (5 bases). The germline V gene has CDR1 KGHDR and CDR2 SFDVKD. The V end was cut by 2 bases, the J end by 5 bases, with 14 bases between. The CDR3 is made up of 15 amino acids. CDR3 sequence reads: CATSDSGREGYGYTF. The CDR3 nucleotides are TGTGCCACCAGTGATTCTGGCAGGGAAGGGTATGGCTACACCTTC.

The gene calls are TRBV30 and TRBJ1-2; 9 nucleotides align to TRBD1. With 1 base clipped from V and 8 bases from J, the junction kept 5 bases outside the gene matches. The CDR3 extends over 13 amino acids. Germline assignment: CDR1 GTSNPN and CDR2 SVGIG (reference sequence). The CDR3 DNA sequence: TGTGCCTGGAGTGATTGGACAGGGGACGGCTACACCTTC. Protein product: CAWSDWTGDGYTF.